The 10 T cell receptor beta chains presented below share a single source sample, sequenced in a study of control samples from healthy donors and cancer patients. The data were produced by immunoSEQ multiplex PCR, yet TCRdb's version contains in-frame clones alone and is incomplete. The sample yields around 90,000 clones, approximately 89% seen once. Sequencing was performed on blood. The source of these receptors is a man aged 30-40 years in good health.

The genes are TRBV7-3 and TRBJ2-7; D is possibly TRBD1 (6 bases). V was pared by 1 base and J by 7 bases, with 11 bases between. The CDR3 runs to 13 residues. CDR1 and CDR2 (germline): SGHTA, FQGTGA. The CDR3 spells CASSLIQGREQYF. CDR3 nucleotides: TGTGCCAGCAGCTTAATACAGGGAAGGGAGCAGTACTTC. Using reference TRBV7-3 and TRBJ2-7 for the parts outside the CDR3, the full variable domain is GAGVSQTPSNKVTEKGKYVELRCDPISGHTALYWYRQSLGQGPEFLIYFQGTGAADDSGLPNDRFFAVRPEGSVSTLKIQRTERGDSAVYLCASSLIQGREQYFGPGTRLTVT.

The rearrangement links TRBV6-5 to TRBJ1-2; TRBD1 might be the D (6 bases). V lost 2 bases, J lost 6 bases, and 13 bases lay in between. In germline, CDR1 is MNHEY, CDR2 SVGAGI. The length of the CDR3 is 14 residues. CDR3: CASSYVGGRDGYTF. CDR3 coding DNA: TGTGCCAGCAGTTACGTGGGGGGCAGGGATGGCTACACCTTC.

This chain joins TRBV24-1 and TRBJ1-2; 7 bases agree with TRBD1. This CDR3 is 13 amino acids long. Germline V gene data show CDR1 as KGHDR and CDR2 as SFDVKD. Trimming took 5 bases from V and 10 from J; bases not matched to a gene: 9. CDR3 sequence (DNA): TGTGCCACCAGTGTCCAGGGGGGCCACGCCTACACCTTC. As protein: CATSVQGGHAYTF.

The gene calls are TRBV3-1 (or the pseudogene TRBV3-2) and TRBJ1-2, with D perhaps TRBD1 (6 bases). The germline V and J ends were trimmed by 4 bases and 6 bases, with 9 bases remaining between them. Germline CDR1 reads LGHDT; CDR2 reads YNNKEL (reference sequence). This CDR3 is built from 12 residues. The CDR3 region is CASSLQGNGYTF. In DNA form, the CDR3 reads TGTGCCAGCAGCCTCCAGGGGAATGGCTACACCTTC.

The chain recombines TRBV4-1 with TRBJ1-2, with 7 bases fitting TRBD1. CDR3 size: 14 residues. The V gene end was trimmed by 2 bases and the J gene end by 4 bases; junction bases not matched to a gene: 4. Germline V gene lookup returns CDR1 MGHRA and CDR2 YSYEKL. The chain's CDR3 is CASSQTGASYGYTF. DNA for the CDR3: TGCGCCAGCAGCCAAACAGGGGCCTCCTATGGCTACACCTTC.

The rearrangement joins TRBV12-3 or TRBV12-4 to TRBJ2-3; tentative D call: TRBD1 (6 bases). Trimming shortened V by 6 bases and J by 9 bases, and 13 bases separated the two germline ends. The CDR3 is made up of 12 amino acids. The CDR3, as DNA: TGTGCCAGCAGGCTAGGGGGTACGACGCAGTATTTT. This gives the protein CASRLGGTTQYF.

The CDR3 sequence: CASSGTGLGLNYGYTF. The CDR3 DNA reads as TGTGCCAGCAGCGGGACAGGGTTGGGCCTAAACTATGGCTACACCTTC. The rearrangement joins TRBV9 to TRBJ1-2; 8 positions agree with TRBD1. The CDR3 is 16 residues long. Germline V CDR1 and CDR2: SGDLS, YYNGEE. J gave up 2 bases and V 3 bases, and 9 bases lay outside the gene matches.

V gene TRBV5-1 combines with J gene TRBJ2-3, with 11 positions matching TRBD2. Germline assignment: CDR1 SGHRS and CDR2 YFSETQ. The CDR3 is 17 amino acids. V dropped 3 bases and J dropped 7; count of bases not matched to a gene: 13. CDR3 DNA: TGCGCCAGCAGCTCGGGCCGAGATAGCGGGGGGGCACATACGCAGTATTTT. Protein product: CASSSGRDSGGAHTQYF.

This rearrangement joins TRBV3-1 (or the pseudogene TRBV3-2) to TRBJ2-7; TRBD2 matches 9 bases. CDR1 and CDR2 from the germline V gene are LGHDT and YNNKEL (reference sequence). This CDR3 spans 17 amino acids. V shed 0 bases, J shed 4 bases, and the junction held 10 bases outside the gene matches. This CDR3 is CASSQEAVTSGEYEQYF. The CDR3 nucleotides read TGTGCCAGCAGCCAAGAGGCGGTGACTAGCGGAGAATACGAGCAGTACTTC.

The V gene is TRBV6-2 or TRBV6-3, the J gene TRBJ2-1; D ambiguous. Germline CDR1 is MNHEY and CDR2 is SVGEGT. The CDR3 has 13 amino acids. The V end was cut by 6 bases, the J end by 2 bases, with 8 bases between. The chain's CDR3 is CASSKNPYNEQFF. DNA for the CDR3: TGTGCCAGCAGCAAAAACCCCTACAATGAGCAGTTCTTC.